This T cell receptor beta chain is from a study of Ad26.COV2.S vaccination and SARS-CoV-2 variants. Findings and caveats of the study: Total T cell responses were possibly underestimated by TCR breadth and depth analyses. CD8+ and CD4+ T cells specific for spike reportedly responded with substantial breadth after vaccination. Placebo recipients had lower spike-specific TCR breadth than vaccine recipients.

Here immunoSEQ multiplex PCR was the method, and the copy in TCRdb shows in-frame clones only, minus some. This sample has approximately 140,000 clones, with roughly 85% found just once. The CDR3 is 12 residues long. V dropped 6 bases and J dropped 3 bases, with 6 bases sitting between them. Germline lookup yields CDR1 LNHDA and CDR2 SQIVND (reference sequence). On this clone itself: Its matching antigen is unknown.

The TCR originated in a human donor who had recovered from COVID-19. The specimen was peripheral blood, collected after recovery from COVID-19. This chain joins TRBV19 and TRBJ1-3; D call uncertain. Written as DNA, the CDR3 is TGTGCCAGTAGGTTTGATGGAAACACCATATATTTT. Protein sequence: CASRFDGNTIYF.